This T cell receptor (beta chain) appears in the sequencing data of a study of CD8 T cells in Susac syndrome. RNA in amounts of roughly 0.45 to 1 ug was reverse transcribed with random hexamers. Amplification of TCR beta CDR3 was carried out by immunoSEQ multiplex PCR, which covered 54 Vbeta and 13 Jbeta segments. TCRdb reprocessed the immunoSEQ multiplex PCR reads with MiXCR, giving one entry per CDR3 protein. The sample contains about 150,000 distinct CDR3 sequences, approximately 93% of which appear only once. Trimming removed 6 bases from V and 4 bases from J, with 7 bases in between. Germline values: CDR1 MRHNA, CDR2 SNTAGT. This CDR3 spans 12 amino acids.

Input material: CD4+ T cells from PBMCs. This chain uses TRBV6-4 with TRBJ1-3; tentative D call: TRBD1 (5 bases). This clonotype originated in a human donor with multiple sclerosis. The CDR3 bases are TGTGCCAGCAGAGGGGACGGAAACACCATATATTTT. This encodes CASRGDGNTIYF.